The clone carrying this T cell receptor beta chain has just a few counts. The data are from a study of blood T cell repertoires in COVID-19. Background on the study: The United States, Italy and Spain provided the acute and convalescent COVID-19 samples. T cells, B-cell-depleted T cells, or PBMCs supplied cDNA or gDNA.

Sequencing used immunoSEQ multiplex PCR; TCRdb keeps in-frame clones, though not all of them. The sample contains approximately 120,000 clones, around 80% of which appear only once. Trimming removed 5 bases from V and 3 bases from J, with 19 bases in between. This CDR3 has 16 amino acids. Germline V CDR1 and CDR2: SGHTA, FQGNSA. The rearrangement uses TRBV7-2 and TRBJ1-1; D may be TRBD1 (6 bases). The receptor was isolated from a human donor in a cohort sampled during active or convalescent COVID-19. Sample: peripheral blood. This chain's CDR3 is CASSKRGGARDTEAFF. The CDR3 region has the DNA TGTGCCAGCAGCAAACGGGGGGGCGCGAGGGACACTGAAGCTTTCTTT.